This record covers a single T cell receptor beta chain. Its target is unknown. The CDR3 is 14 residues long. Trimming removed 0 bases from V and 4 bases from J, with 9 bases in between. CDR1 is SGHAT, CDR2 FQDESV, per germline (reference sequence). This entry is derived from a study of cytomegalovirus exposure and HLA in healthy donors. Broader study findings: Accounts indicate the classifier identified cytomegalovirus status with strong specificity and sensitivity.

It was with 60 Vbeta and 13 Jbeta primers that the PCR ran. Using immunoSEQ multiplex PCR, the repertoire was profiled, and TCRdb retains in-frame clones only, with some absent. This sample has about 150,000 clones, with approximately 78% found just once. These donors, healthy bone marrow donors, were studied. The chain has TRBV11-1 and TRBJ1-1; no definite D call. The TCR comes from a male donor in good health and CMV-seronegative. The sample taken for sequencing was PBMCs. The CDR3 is CASSLAFSGTEAFF. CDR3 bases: TGTGCCAGCAGCTTAGCCTTCAGCGGCACTGAAGCTTTCTTT.